This TCR beta chain is drawn from a study of radiotherapy plus CTLA-4 blockade in lung cancer. TCRdb's table, derived via immunoSEQ multiplex PCR, lists solely in-frame clones and lacks some. This sample carries approximately 100,000 clones, about 83% of them seen once, and the ten largest clones take roughly 2.5%. V lost 1 base and J lost 10; bases outside the gene matches: 13. The CDR3 totals 15 residues. The germline gives CDR1 SGHRS, CDR2 YFSETQ. The TCR comes from a human donor with non-small cell lung cancer that progressed on radiotherapy plus ipilimumab. Some clones in this sample may be carry-over from other donors' samples. The V gene is TRBV5-1, the J gene TRBJ1-1; TRBD1 aligns across 7 bases. The sample consisted of peripheral blood, taken from a patient treated with radiotherapy plus ipilimumab. The CDR3: CASSLTPGGELAAFF. CDR3 nucleotide sequence: TGCGCCAGCAGCTTGACCCCAGGGGGTGAGTTAGCAGCTTTCTTT. Based on the CDR3 plus reference TRBV5-1 and TRBJ1-1, the full variable domain is KAGVTQTPRYLIKTRGQQVTLSCSPISGHRSVSWYQQTPGQGLQFLFEYFSETQRNKGNFPGRFSGRQFSNSRSEMNVSTLELGDSALYLCASSLTPGGELAAFFGQGTRLTVV.